The 14 T cell receptor beta chains reported below all come from one sample, sequenced in a study of immune cell composition in non-small cell lung cancer. The protocol was immunoSEQ multiplex PCR, while the TCRdb copy is restricted to in-frame clones and leaves out a portion. The sample yields approximately 5,000 clones, about 80% seen once. Input material: lung tumor tissue. These receptors were collected from a human donor with non-small cell lung cancer.

This clone occurred a few times. This chain joins TRBV5-1 and TRBJ2-2; 7 bases align to TRBD2. V dropped 0 bases and J dropped 3; count of bases not matched to a gene: 23. The CDR3 extends over 22 amino acids. Germline V gene lookup returns CDR1 SGHRS and CDR2 YFSETQ. CDR3 loop: CASSLAVLTGTNKIQYTGELFF. DNA of the CDR3: TGCGCCAGCAGCTTGGCGGTCCTGACCGGGACTAACAAGATACAGTACACCGGGGAGCTGTTTTTT.

The J gene is TRBJ2-1, the V gene TRBV27; D not certain. Trimming left V 1 base short and J 1 base short, with 8 bases between. The CDR3 has 15 residues. Looked up from germline, CDR1 is MNHEY and CDR2 is SMNVEV (reference sequence). The CDR3 region is CASSLFSNSYNEQFF. The CDR3 DNA is TGTGCCAGCAGTTTATTTTCCAATTCCTACAATGAGCAGTTCTTC.

The chain joins TRBV5-4 to TRBJ1-1; D gene unclear. CDR1 is SGHNT and CDR2 is YYREEE in the germline V gene (reference sequence). CDR3 length equals 13 residues. The germline V and J ends were trimmed by 3 bases and 1 base, with 7 bases remaining between them. In nucleotides, the CDR3 is TGTGCCAGCAGCTCCCCGGGGAACACTGAAGCTTTCTTT. It is translated as CASSSPGNTEAFF.

Written as DNA, the CDR3 is TGTGCCAGAAGCTTGGGTTTACGGGACACAAGTAACTATGGCTACACCTTC. Amino acids: CARSLGLRDTSNYGYTF. The V gene is TRBV5-3, the J gene TRBJ1-2; tentatively, D is TRBD1 (6 bases). TRBV5-3 is marked as an open reading frame, function uncertain. Trimming took off 0 bases at V and 1 base at J, with 16 bases between the two ends. The CDR3 consists of 17 residues.

V is TRBV9 and J is TRBJ2-3; 8 bases line up with TRBD2. This CDR3 is 13 amino acids long. V trimming: 5 bases; J trimming: 5 bases; junction bases outside the gene matches: 4. Germline loops: CDR1 SGDLS, CDR2 YYNGEE. The CDR3 is CASRRAGEDTQYF. In DNA form, the CDR3 reads TGTGCCAGCAGGAGAGCGGGGGAAGATACGCAGTATTTT. The complete variable domain, with remaining parts taken from reference TRBV9 and TRBJ2-3, reads DSGVTQTPKHLITATGQRVTLRCSPRSGDLSVYWYQQSLDQGLQFLIQYYNGEERAKGNILERFSAQQFPDLHSELNLSSLELGDSALYFCASRRAGEDTQYFGPGTRLTVL.

The V call is TRBV6-1, the J call TRBJ1-2; weak D call: TRBD1 (5 bases). The CDR3 spans 13 residues. Trimming cost V 6 bases and J 0 bases, with 8 bases left between them. CDR1 and CDR2 (germline): MNHNS, SASEGT. The CDR3 here is CASRRQSNYGYTF. CDR3 nucleotides: TGTGCCAGCAGACGACAGTCTAACTATGGCTACACCTTC.

V is TRBV4-2 and J is TRBJ2-3; 10 positions agree with TRBD2. Germline V CDR1 and CDR2: LGHNA, YNFKEQ. V dropped 0 bases and J dropped 7; count of bases not matched to a gene: 16. The CDR3 contains 19 residues. The CDR3 DNA reads TGTGCCAGCAGCCAAGACGTGCTAGCGGGAGTTGTCTTAGGGAATACGCAGTATTTT. This translates into CASSQDVLAGVVLGNTQYF.

This chain joins TRBV2 and TRBJ2-3; 9 bases line up with TRBD2. CDR3 length: 16 amino acids. Germline V gene sequence: CDR1 SNHLY, CDR2 FYNNEI. The junction had 9 bases not matched to a gene; V was cut back by 6 bases and J by 2 bases. CDR3 residues: CASSPQLAGYTDTQYF. The CDR3 DNA reads TGTGCCAGCAGCCCTCAACTAGCGGGTTACACAGATACGCAGTATTTT.

The rearrangement uses TRBV14 and TRBJ1-4; 8 bases align to TRBD1. V was clipped by 4 bases and J by 4 bases; unmatched bases: 11. This CDR3 is built from 17 residues. Germline V gene lookup returns CDR1 SGHDN and CDR2 FVKESK. The CDR3 sequence: CASSPDYRDRFNEKLFF. The CDR3 DNA follows: TGTGCCAGCAGCCCGGATTACCGGGACAGGTTTAATGAAAAACTGTTTTTT.

As concerns this clone: At one end, the junction sequence differs from germline, possibly due to a read error. The J gene is TRBJ2-5, the V gene TRBV4-1; no reliable D call. The CDR3 is 17 residues long. The germline V gene has CDR1 MGHRA and CDR2 YSYEKL. CDR3 sequence (DNA): TGCGCCAGCAGCCAAGGCCCCCGAGGAAGGCAGCAAGGGACCCAGTACTTC. The encoded protein is CASSQGPRGRQQGTQYF.

This chain uses TRBV5-4 with TRBJ2-5; 9 bases are a match to TRBD2. J lost 5 bases, V lost 2 bases, and 7 bases had no gene match. The CDR3 is 15 amino acids. In germline, CDR1 is SGHNT, CDR2 YYREEE (reference sequence). The CDR3 loop is CASSLSSGVVETQYF. CDR3 nucleotides: TGTGCCAGCAGCTTATCTAGCGGGGTCGTGGAGACCCAGTACTTC.

The chain links TRBV5-6 to TRBJ2-4; a possible D gene is TRBD2 (5 bases). CDR1 is SGHDT and CDR2 is YYEEEE in the germline V gene. This CDR3 is built from 16 residues. The ends were cut back, 4 bases at V and 6 bases at J, with 20 bases in the middle. The CDR3 nucleotides read TGTGCCAGCAGCCTGGATCAAACCGGGGTGAGAAACATTCAGTACTTC. Residues: CASSLDQTGVRNIQYF.

The CDR3 spells CASSPRQESYEQYF. Written as DNA, the CDR3 is TGTGCCAGCTCCCCGAGACAGGAATCCTACGAGCAGTACTTC. This chain links TRBV27 with TRBJ2-7; maybe TRBD1 (6 bases). Germline V gene lookup returns CDR1 MNHEY and CDR2 SMNVEV (reference sequence). The CDR3 length is 14 residues. V shed 8 bases and J shed 1 base, with 15 bases lying between them.

The V gene is TRBV5-1, the J gene TRBJ2-3, with a possible D match to TRBD2 (6 bases). The CDR3 totals 14 residues. CDR1 is SGHRS, CDR2 YFSETQ, per germline. With 0 bases removed from V and 3 bases from J, the gap between germline ends came to 8 bases. The CDR3 coding sequence is TGCGCCAGCAGCTTGGGGGAGGTTACAGATACGCAGTATTTT. Translating gives CASSLGEVTDTQYF.